The clone carrying this T cell receptor beta chain came up a few times. The sample comes from a study of blood T cell repertoires in COVID-19. As for the study in general: Samples representing acute and convalescent COVID-19 were sourced from the United States, Italy and Spain. T cells, B-cell-depleted T cells, or PBMCs provided the cDNA or gDNA that served as material.

As originally analysed: Amplification of reference gene primers provided the estimated nucleated cell counts. The protocol was immunoSEQ multiplex PCR, while the TCRdb copy is restricted to in-frame clones and leaves out a portion. D and trimming come from the DNA, and the V and J calls and clone size come from that table. The sample consists of around 130,000 clones, more than 80% of them appearing once. The germline V gene encodes CDR1 ENHRY and CDR2 SYGVKD. The CDR3 has 14 residues. Deletions cut 10 bases from V and 14 bases from J, with 24 bases between. The source of this sequence is a man aged 35-49 years with acute or convalescent COVID-19. Source material: peripheral blood. The chain recombines TRBV10-3 with TRBJ1-6; D may be TRBD1 (5 bases). The CDR3 spells CATTWGGSHSTLHF. As DNA, the CDR3 is TGTGCCACCACCTGGGGCGGATCCCATTCGACCCTCCACTTT.